The source of this T cell receptor (beta chain) is a study of T cells in Graves' hyperthyroidism and ophthalmopathy. The study's findings and limits: The model made its ophthalmopathy prediction, and onset followed a median 6.5 months later. Most thyroid-expanded clonotypes above 0.001 were also found in blood.

TCR beta CDR3 regions were amplified from RNA. Primed by the HTBI set, a first-round RT-PCR was run on the TCR CDR3. TCRdb reprocessed the multiplex PCR reads via MiXCR and lists one record per CDR3 protein. The sample shows 600,000 to 900,000 distinct CDR3 sequences, 15% to 20% of them seen only once. Germline trimming cut 4 bases from V and 4 bases from J; bases unmatched to any gene: 4. CDR1 is MNHNS, CDR2 SASEGT, per germline. The CDR3 sequence is 15 residues long. Worth noting for this clonotype: Its antigen remains unknown.

The source is a man in his late teens or twenties with Graves' hyperthyroidism. The sample comprised blood. The chain joins TRBV6-1 to TRBJ2-2; TRBD2 matches 9 bases. DNA of the CDR3: TGTGCCAGCAGTGGGGCGGGAGGGCCCACCGGGGAGCTGTTTTTT. It specifies CASSGAGGPTGELFF.